Presented here are 26 T cell receptor beta chains from one specimen sequenced in a study of T-cell reconstitution after alpha-beta-depleted transplantation in children. Unique molecular identifiers were incorporated during preparation of the TCRbeta library. TCRdb independently ran MiXCR on the PCR reads; one entry per CDR3 protein. The profile shows more than 75,000 distinct CDR3 sequences, under 25% of them singletons. The sample was PBMCs, taken before TCRalphabeta/CD19-depleted stem cell transplant. These receptors came from a boy aged 2 to 10 with acute lymphoblastic leukemia, due to receive a stem cell transplant.

V usage is TRBV7-2 and J usage is TRBJ2-1, with D tentatively TRBD1 (6 bases). This CDR3 contains 15 residues. Germline V gene lookup returns CDR1 SGHTA and CDR2 FQGNSA. V lost 2 bases, J lost 6 bases, and 14 bases lay in between. CDR3 in DNA: TGTGCCAGCAGCTTATCTCCAGGGGCCCTCAATGAGCAGTTCTTC. This translates into CASSLSPGALNEQFF.

The J gene is TRBJ2-5, the V gene TRBV11-2; D gene unclear. The ends were cut back, 3 bases at V and 5 bases at J, with 10 bases in the middle. Germline V gene sequence: CDR1 SGHAT, CDR2 FQNNGV. The CDR3 loop spans 13 amino acids. CDR3 sequence: CASSLAPYETQYF. DNA of the CDR3: TGTGCCAGCAGCTTGGCCCCTTACGAGACCCAGTACTTC.

Here the CDR3 reads CASSPSAGGYEQYF. The CDR3 bases are TGTGCCAGCTCACCGTCGGCGGGAGGCTACGAGCAGTACTTC. This chain uses TRBV18 with TRBJ2-7; 8 bases agree with TRBD2. Trimming took 3 bases from V and 3 from J; bases not matched to a gene: 4. The CDR3 runs 14 residues. Germline CDR1 KGHSH, CDR2 LQKENI. Looking up the rest from reference TRBV18 and TRBJ2-7 gives the full variable domain: NAGVMQNPRHLVRRRGQEARLRCSPMKGHSHVYWYRQLPEEGLKFMVYLQKENIIDESGMPKERFSAEFPKEGPSILRIQQVVRGDSAAYFCASSPSAGGYEQYFGPGTRLTVT.

This clonotype was counted only a few times. The chain is built from TRBV20-1 and TRBJ2-1, with D possibly being TRBD2 (6 bases). Germline-derived CDR1 and CDR2 are DFQATT and SNEGSKA (reference sequence). Trimming removed 1 base at V and 9 bases at J, with 13 bases between. The CDR3 extends over 13 amino acids. The CDR3 nucleotides read TGCAGTGCTAGAGCGCGGAGGGTGGGTGAGCAGTTCTTC. The encoded protein is CSARARRVGEQFF.

The chain joins TRBV5-4 to TRBJ2-1; D is ambiguous. The V and J ends lost 4 bases and 7 bases respectively, with 18 bases between them. CDR1 and CDR2 from the germline V gene are SGHNT and YYREEE (reference sequence). The CDR3 has 15 amino acids. CDR3 DNA: TGTGCCAGCAGCAGCAGCTGGACCAGCCTTAATGAGCAGTTCTTC. Translating it yields CASSSSWTSLNEQFF.

This sequence joins TRBV20-1 and TRBJ2-1; 7 nucleotides line up with TRBD2. The ends lost 6 bases at V and 6 bases at J; junction bases unmatched: 14. The CDR3 is 15 amino acids. Germline lookup yields CDR1 DFQATT and CDR2 SNEGSKA (reference sequence). The CDR3 region is CSAGGTTSAFNEQFF. The CDR3 DNA reads TGCAGTGCGGGCGGGACTACCTCCGCCTTCAATGAGCAGTTCTTC.

The V and J genes are TRBV12-3 or TRBV12-4 and TRBJ2-3, with D tentatively TRBD2 (6 bases). Trimming removed 5 bases at V and 3 bases at J, with 18 bases between. The CDR3 length is 16 residues. CDR3 region: CASSRAEGITTDTQYF. CDR3 nucleotides: TGTGCCAGCAGTCGAGCGGAGGGAATAACGACAGATACGCAGTATTTT.

There are a few counts of this clonotype. V usage is TRBV5-1 and J usage is TRBJ2-1, with D perhaps matching TRBD1 or TRBD2 (5 bases each). The V and J ends lost 5 bases and 12 bases respectively, with 18 bases between them. This CDR3 is 13 amino acids long. The germline V gene encodes CDR1 SGHRS and CDR2 YFSETQ. CDR3 sequence: CASRDLLGPLQFF. In DNA form, the CDR3 reads TGCGCCAGCAGAGACCTCCTGGGACCTCTGCAGTTCTTC.

This clonotype has only a few counts. The chain links TRBV20-1 to TRBJ1-4, with D tentatively TRBD1 (5 bases). This CDR3 has 13 residues. V lost 1 base, J lost 11 bases, and 14 bases lay in between. Looked up from germline, CDR1 is DFQATT and CDR2 is SNEGSKA (reference sequence). CDR3 amino acids: CSARASRGQKLFF. The CDR3 coding sequence is TGCAGTGCTAGAGCTAGTAGGGGTCAGAAACTGTTTTTT.

The sample holds a few counts of this clonotype. The V gene is TRBV11-2, the J gene TRBJ2-1, with D hard to call. V lost 6 bases and J lost 7, with 10 bases in between. The CDR3 runs to 12 residues. Germline-derived CDR1 and CDR2 are SGHAT and FQNNGV. CDR3 protein: CASSPVLNEQFF. DNA for the CDR3: TGTGCCAGCAGTCCAGTTTTGAATGAGCAGTTCTTC.

This clonotype appeared a few times. The chain employs TRBV28 and TRBJ1-1, with 8 bases that match TRBD1. The V gene end was trimmed by 5 bases and the J gene end by 1 base; junction bases not matched to a gene: 6. The CDR3 runs 15 residues. Per the germline V gene, CDR1 is MDHEN and CDR2 is SYDVKM. CDR3 protein: CASSPRTGRNTEAFF. Here the CDR3 DNA reads TGTGCCAGCAGTCCTAGGACAGGGAGGAACACTGAAGCTTTCTTT.

This clonotype was counted a few times. This chain joins TRBV6-5 and TRBJ1-2, with TRBD1 matching 7 bases. Germline loops: CDR1 MNHEY, CDR2 SVGAGI. J lost 6 bases, V lost 0 bases, and 1 base had no gene match. The CDR3 is 13 residues long. The CDR3 DNA is TGTGCCAGCAGTTACTCCCAGGGGGATGGCTACACCTTC. It translates to CASSYSQGDGYTF.

The CDR3 spells CASSPGTRAQETQYF. In DNA form, the CDR3 reads TGCGCCAGCAGCCCCGGGACTAGGGCCCAAGAGACCCAGTACTTC. The V and J genes are TRBV5-1 and TRBJ2-5; 8 bases fit TRBD2. This CDR3 region has 15 residues. From germline, CDR1 is SGHRS and CDR2 YFSETQ. Trimming at V came to 4 bases and at J to 1 base, leaving 6 bases not matched to a gene. Combining the CDR3 with reference TRBV5-1 and TRBJ2-5 gives the whole variable domain KAGVTQTPRYLIKTRGQQVTLSCSPISGHRSVSWYQQTPGQGLQFLFEYFSETQRNKGNFPGRFSGRQFSNSRSEMNVSTLELGDSALYLCASSPGTRAQETQYFGPGTRLLVL.

The chain joins TRBV12-3 or TRBV12-4 to TRBJ2-3, with 10 bases lining up with TRBD2. Losses at the gene ends were 6 bases for V and 0 bases for J; bases not matched to a gene: 0. The CDR3 is made up of 14 amino acids. In DNA form, the CDR3 reads TGTGCCAGCAGGACTAGCGGGAGCACAGATACGCAGTATTTT. Its protein product is CASRTSGSTDTQYF.

The chain employs TRBV6-2 or TRBV6-3 and TRBJ2-3, with D perhaps TRBD2 (5 bases). Deletions cut 0 bases from V and 1 base from J, with 14 bases between. Germline-derived CDR1 and CDR2 are MNHEY and SVGEGT. The CDR3 has 17 residues. The CDR3 protein is CASSYSRAEGRTDTQYF. The CDR3 DNA is TGTGCCAGCAGTTACTCTAGAGCCGAGGGTCGCACAGATACGCAGTATTTT.

This clonotype has ten or more counts. The V gene is TRBV12-3 or TRBV12-4, the J gene TRBJ2-3; D uncertain. The CDR3 runs to 14 residues. The germline V and J ends were trimmed by 7 bases and 1 base, with 12 bases remaining between them. The CDR3 region is CASTTRAGTDTQYF. CDR3 DNA: TGTGCCAGCACCACCCGGGCGGGCACAGATACGCAGTATTTT.

This clonotype was observed a handful of times. The chain is built from TRBV5-1 and TRBJ2-1; TRBD1 matches at 10 bases. CDR1 is SGHRS, CDR2 YFSETQ, per germline. The CDR3 runs to 16 residues. V shed 4 bases and J 10 bases; nucleotides not matched to a gene: 14. This chain's CDR3 is CASSPARGTGVYEQFF. The CDR3, as DNA: TGCGCCAGCAGCCCCGCACGGGGGACAGGGGTGTACGAGCAGTTCTTC. The whole variable domain, filled in from reference TRBV5-1 and TRBJ2-1, reads KAGVTQTPRYLIKTRGQQVTLSCSPISGHRSVSWYQQTPGQGLQFLFEYFSETQRNKGNFPGRFSGRQFSNSRSEMNVSTLELGDSALYLCASSPARGTGVYEQFFGPGTRLTVL.

This chain connects TRBV12-3 or TRBV12-4 to TRBJ2-7; D gene ambiguous. V lost 2 bases to trimming and J lost 0 bases, with 17 bases between them. CDR3 length equals 17 residues. CDR3 loop: CASSLHDLGRPSYEQYF. The CDR3 coding sequence is TGTGCCAGCAGTTTACATGATTTGGGCCGGCCCTCCTACGAGCAGTACTTC.

The chain joins TRBV28 to TRBJ2-5; D uncertain. Germline CDR1 is MDHEN and CDR2 is SYDVKM. The CDR3 totals 14 residues. Trimming stripped 1 base from V and 5 bases from J, with 11 bases between. The CDR3 spells CASSLYGTLETQYF. In nucleotides, the CDR3 is TGTGCCAGCAGTTTATACGGAACACTTGAGACCCAGTACTTC.

This clonotype occurred a few times. The chain combines TRBV4-1 with TRBJ2-3; no reliable D call. V lost 0 bases to trimming and J lost 7 bases, with 8 bases between them. The germline V gene encodes CDR1 MGHRA and CDR2 YSYEKL. The CDR3 runs to 13 residues. The CDR3 protein is CASSQDSTNTQYF. The CDR3 DNA reads TGCGCCAGCAGCCAAGATTCAACTAATACGCAGTATTTT.

This clonotype turned up a few times. This chain uses TRBV6-2 or TRBV6-3 with TRBJ2-1; 9 bases map to TRBD2. This CDR3 has 14 amino acids. Losses at the gene ends were 5 bases for V and 7 bases for J; bases not matched to a gene: 6. Germline CDR1 reads MNHEY; CDR2 reads SVGEGT. The DNA of the CDR3 is TGTGCCAGCAGTCTAGCGGGATATAGGAATGAGCAGTTCTTC. Protein: CASSLAGYRNEQFF.

The chain has TRBV20-1 and TRBJ2-2; D gene uncertain. Per the germline V gene, CDR1 is DFQATT and CDR2 is SNEGSKA (reference sequence). The V end was cut by 3 bases, the J end by 1 base, with 9 bases between. The CDR3 has 14 amino acids. The DNA for the CDR3 is TGCAGTGCTAGTTATGGGAAGAACACCGGGGAGCTGTTTTTT. It is translated as CSASYGKNTGELFF.

The table lists this clonotype with a few counts. The V gene is TRBV5-6, the J gene TRBJ1-1; D is ambiguous. CDR3 length: 14 amino acids. Germline V gene sequence: CDR1 SGHDT, CDR2 YYEEEE. Deletions cut 4 bases from V and 2 bases from J, with 12 bases between. As DNA, the CDR3 is TGTGCCAGCAGCCGAAGACCGAGAAACACTGAAGCTTTCTTT. Protein product: CASSRRPRNTEAFF.

The chain is built from TRBV7-9 and TRBJ2-7; D not resolved. The germline CDR1 and CDR2 sequences are SEHNR and FQNEAQ (reference sequence). The germline V and J ends were trimmed by 5 bases and 0 bases, with 11 bases remaining between them. The CDR3 has 14 amino acids. The CDR3 loop is CASSLSRDSYEQYF. CDR3 coding DNA: TGTGCCAGCAGCCTCAGTAGGGACTCCTACGAGCAGTACTTC.

V usage is TRBV18 and J usage is TRBJ2-2; D unresolved. The germline V and J ends were trimmed by 5 bases and 0 bases, with 10 bases remaining between them. The length of the CDR3 is 15 residues. The germline CDR1 and CDR2 sequences are KGHSH and LQKENI. The CDR3 DNA reads TGTGCCAGCTCATTCATCGGAGCGAACACCGGGGAGCTGTTTTTT. Protein product: CASSFIGANTGELFF.

J is TRBJ2-2 and V is TRBV5-1, with D hard to call. CDR3 length: 12 amino acids. Germline V gene sequence: CDR1 SGHRS, CDR2 YFSETQ. Trimming removed 0 bases from V and 6 bases from J, with 3 bases in between. CDR3 protein: CASSLEAGELFF. CDR3 bases: TGCGCCAGCAGCTTGGAGGCCGGGGAGCTGTTTTTT.